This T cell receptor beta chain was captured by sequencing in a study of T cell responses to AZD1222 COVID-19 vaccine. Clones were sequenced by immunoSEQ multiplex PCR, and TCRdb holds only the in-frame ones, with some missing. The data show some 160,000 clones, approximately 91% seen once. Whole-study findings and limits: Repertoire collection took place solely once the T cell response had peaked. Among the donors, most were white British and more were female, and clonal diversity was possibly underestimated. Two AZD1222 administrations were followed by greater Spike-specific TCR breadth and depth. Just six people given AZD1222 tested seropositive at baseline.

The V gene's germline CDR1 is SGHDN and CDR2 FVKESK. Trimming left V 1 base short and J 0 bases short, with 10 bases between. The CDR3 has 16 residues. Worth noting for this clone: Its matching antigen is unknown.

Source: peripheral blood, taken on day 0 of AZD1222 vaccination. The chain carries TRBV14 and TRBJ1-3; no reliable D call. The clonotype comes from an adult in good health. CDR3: CASSQVTSISGNTIYF. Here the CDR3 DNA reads TGTGCCAGCAGCCAAGTTACAAGTATCTCTGGAAACACCATATATTTT.